The 26 T cell receptor beta chains below were found in one sample sequenced in a study of long-term antiretroviral therapy in people with HIV. With survey level as its setting, the immunoSEQ assay was v3.0. Profiled with immunoSEQ multiplex PCR; TCRdb holds only in-frame clones, not every one. Among approximately 32,000 clones listed, about four fifths were seen once. Sequences were derived from unsorted PBMCs, sampled 0.4 years before starting antiretroviral therapy. The origin of the receptors is a man between 18 and 29 years old with HIV.

The genes are TRBV5-1 and TRBJ2-7; the match to TRBD1 covers 9 bases. The CDR3 loop spans 14 amino acids. Germline trimming cut 2 bases from V and 3 bases from J; bases unmatched to any gene: 3. CDR1 SGHRS and CDR2 YFSETQ come from the germline V gene. Here the CDR3 DNA reads TGCGCCAGCAGCTTAGGGACAGGGATCTACGAGCAGTACTTC. This encodes CASSLGTGIYEQYF.

This chain connects TRBV7-6 to TRBJ2-5; D ambiguous. V shed 8 bases and J shed 5 bases, with 6 bases lying between them. Per germline, CDR1 SGHVS and CDR2 FNYEAQ. This CDR3 comprises 10 residues. The CDR3 coding sequence is TGTGCCAGCGTCCGTGAGACCCAGTACTTC. It encodes CASVRETQYF. The entire variable domain, with the rest obtained from reference TRBV7-6 and TRBJ2-5, is as follows: GAGVSQSPRYKVTKRGQDVALRCDPISGHVSLYWYRQALGQGPEFLTYFNYEAQQDKSGLPNDRFSAERPEGSISTLTIQRTEQRDSAMYRCASVRETQYFGPGTRLLVL.

The J gene is TRBJ1-5, the V gene TRBV27; D might be TRBD1 (6 bases). The CDR3 is 12 amino acids. The V end was cut by 6 bases, the J end by 6 bases, with 9 bases between. Germline V gene data show CDR1 as MNHEY and CDR2 as SMNVEV (reference sequence). DNA of the CDR3: TGTGCCAGCAGAACAGGGCGTCAGCCCCAGCATTTT. Its protein product is CASRTGRQPQHF.

V and J are TRBV4-3 and TRBJ2-2; D gene uncertain. V shed 1 base and J shed 3 bases, with 6 bases lying between them. The CDR3 loop spans 14 amino acids. Germline assignment: CDR1 LGHNA and CDR2 YSLEER. The DNA of the CDR3 is TGCGCCAGCAGCCAAGTGACGGACACCGGGGAGCTGTTTTTT. It specifies CASSQVTDTGELFF.

The chain employs TRBV18 and TRBJ1-1; D unresolved. CDR3 length: 15 amino acids. Germline V lookup: CDR1 KGHSH, CDR2 LQKENI. V lost 3 bases, J lost 0 bases, and 11 bases lay in between. Here the CDR3 reads CASSPYKVMNTEAFF. Here the CDR3 DNA reads TGTGCCAGCTCACCTTATAAAGTAATGAACACTGAAGCTTTCTTT.

The V gene is TRBV18, the J gene TRBJ2-5; 8 bases agree with TRBD1. The CDR3 is 14 amino acids. Germline V CDR1 and CDR2: KGHSH, LQKENI. The V and J ends lost 3 bases and 5 bases, in that order; junction bases with no gene match: 5. The CDR3 loop is CASSPWTGQETQYF. CDR3 coding DNA: TGTGCCAGCTCACCTTGGACAGGGCAGGAGACCCAGTACTTC.

This clone was picked up one time. This sequence joins TRBV27 and TRBJ2-7, with 12 bases fitting TRBD2. CDR1 and CDR2 from the germline V gene are MNHEY and SMNVEV (reference sequence). The V and J ends lost 9 bases and 3 bases, in that order; junction bases with no gene match: 3. The CDR3 covers 13 residues. The CDR3 here is CASRTSGVYEQYF. The DNA for the CDR3 is TGTGCCAGTCGGACTAGCGGGGTCTACGAGCAGTACTTC.

In this sample, this clone turned up a few times. The chain joins TRBV6-6 to TRBJ2-7; 7 positions agree with TRBD2. Per germline, CDR1 MNHNY and CDR2 SVGAGI (reference sequence). CDR3 size: 14 residues. V dropped 0 bases and J dropped 5; count of bases not matched to a gene: 4. CDR3 coding DNA: TGTGCCAGCAGTTACTCGCCAGGGAGGGACGAGCAGTACTTC. Its protein product is CASSYSPGRDEQYF.

This clone appeared a few times. The chain employs TRBV29-1 and TRBJ2-2, with 7 bases lining up with TRBD1. CDR3 length equals 15 residues. The V and J ends lost 5 bases and 1 base, in that order; junction bases with no gene match: 7. Germline CDR1 and CDR2: SQVTM and ANQGSEA. Here the CDR3 DNA reads TGCAGCGTTAATCGGGACAGCAAGAACACCGGGGAGCTGTTTTTT. This encodes CSVNRDSKNTGELFF.

This clone was picked up one time. The same CDR3 also results from other DNA sequences found in this sample. V gene TRBV10-1 combines with J gene TRBJ2-1; D call uncertain. Trimming shortened V by 3 bases and J by 1 base, and 4 bases separated the two germline ends. CDR1 and CDR2 from the germline V gene are WNHNN and SYGVQD (reference sequence). This CDR3 contains 13 residues. The CDR3 region has the DNA TGCGCCAGCAGTGACTCGTCCTACAATGAGCAGTTCTTC. It translates to CASSDSSYNEQFF.

The V and J genes are TRBV27 and TRBJ2-1; D unresolved. The CDR3 has 12 amino acids. Germline V gene lookup returns CDR1 MNHEY and CDR2 SMNVEV (reference sequence). The germline V and J ends were trimmed by 2 bases and 13 bases, with 12 bases remaining between them. The CDR3 sequence: CASSLRLQKQFF. DNA for the CDR3: TGTGCCAGCAGTTTAAGACTGCAGAAACAGTTCTTC.

The chain joins TRBV19 to TRBJ2-5; TRBD2 matches at 8 bases. The length of the CDR3 is 16 residues. CDR1 is LNHDA, CDR2 SQIVND, per germline (reference sequence). V shed 3 bases and J 1 base; nucleotides not matched to a gene: 7. The CDR3 sequence is CASSISSGSFQETQYF. Here the CDR3 DNA reads TGTGCCAGTAGTATCTCGAGCGGGAGCTTCCAAGAGACCCAGTACTTC.

V and J are TRBV2 and TRBJ1-4, with 11 bases identical to TRBD1. The ends lost 5 bases at V and 7 bases at J; junction bases unmatched: 6. Germline V CDR1 and CDR2: SNHLY, FYNNEI. The CDR3 extends over 15 amino acids. The CDR3 DNA is TGTGCCAGCAGTCCACGGACAGGGGGCGGTGAAAAACTGTTTTTT. Encoded protein: CASSPRTGGGEKLFF.

This clone was seen more than once but under ten times. The J gene is TRBJ2-3, the V gene TRBV2, with D uncertain. The ends were cut back, 4 bases at V and 2 bases at J, with 10 bases in the middle. The CDR3 runs 14 residues. Germline V gives CDR1 SNHLY, CDR2 FYNNEI. CDR3 coding DNA: TGTGCCAGCAGTGTTGGCTTTCCCACAGATACGCAGTATTTT. Residues: CASSVGFPTDTQYF.

V gene TRBV27 combines with J gene TRBJ1-2; 7 nucleotides match TRBD1. V was pared by 6 bases and J by 1 base, with 8 bases of the junction left unmatched. The length of the CDR3 is 15 residues. CDR1 MNHEY and CDR2 SMNVEV come from the germline V gene (reference sequence). CDR3 coding DNA: TGTGCCAGCAGGCCCACAGGGGCCATTAACTATGGCTACACCTTC. It is translated as CASRPTGAINYGYTF.

V gene TRBV18 combines with J gene TRBJ2-5, with D perhaps matching TRBD2 (6 bases). This CDR3 is built from 16 residues. The germline V gene encodes CDR1 KGHSH and CDR2 LQKENI. The V end lost 2 bases, the J end lost 5 bases, and 18 bases lay between the germline ends. The CDR3 spells CASSPNRSPGGETQYF. As DNA, the CDR3 is TGTGCCAGCTCACCAAATCGGTCCCCCGGAGGGGAGACCCAGTACTTC.

The genes are TRBV18 and TRBJ1-3, with no clear D. Trimming removed 3 bases from V and 6 bases from J, with 9 bases in between. The CDR3 is 13 residues long. CDR1 KGHSH and CDR2 LQKENI come from the germline V gene. The CDR3 nucleotides read TGTGCCAGCTCACCGAGTCGCTTAAACACCATATATTTT. It is translated as CASSPSRLNTIYF.

This chain connects TRBV13 to TRBJ2-3; 12 bases line up with TRBD1. From germline, CDR1 is PRHDT and CDR2 FYEKMQ (reference sequence). Trimming removed 2 bases from V and 4 bases from J; junction bases left unmatched: 13. The CDR3 covers 19 residues. The CDR3: CASSLYGTGGIEAADTQYF. CDR3 in DNA: TGTGCCAGCAGCTTATATGGGACAGGGGGCATTGAAGCGGCAGATACGCAGTATTTT.

The chain couples TRBV19 to TRBJ2-1; weak D call: TRBD1 (6 bases). The ends were cut back, 6 bases at V and 6 bases at J, with 18 bases in the middle. Germline assignment: CDR1 LNHDA and CDR2 SQIVND (reference sequence). The CDR3 loop spans 15 amino acids. The CDR3 is CASSDTSGASNEQFF. CDR3 in DNA: TGTGCCAGTAGCGATACCTCAGGGGCAAGCAATGAGCAGTTCTTC. Full variable domain (rest looked up from reference TRBV19 and TRBJ2-1): DGGITQSPKYLFRKEGQNVTLSCEQNLNHDAMYWYRQDPGQGLRLIYYSQIVNDFQKGDIAEGYSVSREKKESFPLTVTSAQKNPTAFYLCASSDTSGASNEQFFGPGTRLTVL.

The rearrangement joins TRBV9 to TRBJ2-1, with 8 nucleotides matching TRBD1. The J segment lost 2 bases and the V segment lost 4 bases, leaving 5 bases of the junction unmatched. The V gene's germline CDR1 is SGDLS and CDR2 YYNGEE. The CDR3 contains 15 residues. CDR3 sequence (DNA): TGTGCCAGCAGCAACAGGGGGGTGGCCTACAATGAGCAGTTCTTC. Translation: CASSNRGVAYNEQFF.

This clone was seen more than once but under ten times. This chain connects TRBV19 to TRBJ1-2, with a possible D match to TRBD1 (5 bases). Germline CDR1 LNHDA, CDR2 SQIVND (reference sequence). The germline V and J ends were trimmed by 3 bases and 5 bases, with 13 bases remaining between them. The CDR3 runs to 14 residues. The DNA for the CDR3 is TGTGCCAGTAGTATGGGGCAGGGATGGTATGGCTACACCTTC. Its protein is CASSMGQGWYGYTF.

CDR3: CASKWRPSYNEQFF. As DNA, the CDR3 is TGTGCCAGCAAATGGAGACCCTCCTACAATGAGCAGTTCTTC. The rearrangement joins TRBV2 to TRBJ2-1; D remains ambiguous. From germline, CDR1 is SNHLY and CDR2 FYNNEI. The CDR3 has 14 amino acids. The V end lost 7 bases, the J end lost 0 bases, and 10 bases lay between the germline ends.

The chain recombines TRBV6-1 with TRBJ1-1; no clear D gene. Germline CDR1 and CDR2: MNHNS and SASEGT. The CDR3 sequence is 13 residues long. Trimming removed 6 bases from V and 4 bases from J, with 12 bases in between. The CDR3 sequence is CASSRRASTEAFF. In DNA, the CDR3 is TGTGCCAGCAGCCGAAGGGCAAGCACTGAAGCTTTCTTT.

In regard to this clone: The junction differs from germline at one of its ends, possibly a read error. The J gene is TRBJ2-7, the V gene TRBV18; a weak D match, TRBD1 (6 bases). CDR1 and CDR2 (germline): KGHSH, LQKENI. The CDR3 spans 15 residues. The CDR3 here is CASSPPAGDIYKQYF. CDR3 nucleotide sequence: TGTGCCAGCTCACCTCCGGCCGGGGACATCTACAAGCAGTACTTC. Full variable domain (missing parts from reference TRBV18 and TRBJ2-7): NAGVMQNPRHLVRRRGQEARLRCSPMKGHSHVYWYRQLPEEGLKFMVYLQKENIIDESGMPKERFSAEFPKEGPSILRIQQVVRGDSAAYFCASSPPAGDIYKQYFGPGTRLTVT.

This clone was seen more than once but under ten times. The CDR3 loop is CASSPWRDSNQPQHF. The CDR3 DNA sequence: TGTGCCAGCAGCCCCTGGCGGGATAGCAATCAGCCCCAGCATTTT. The chain couples TRBV7-2 to TRBJ1-5, with unresolved D. V lost 5 bases to trimming and J lost 0 bases, with 11 bases between them. The CDR3 extends over 15 amino acids. Germline CDR1 SGHTA, CDR2 FQGNSA.

This chain links TRBV7-9 with TRBJ1-1; D not certain. Trimming shortened V by 10 bases and J by 3 bases, and 6 bases separated the two germline ends. Germline V CDR1 and CDR2: SEHNR, FQNEAQ (reference sequence). The CDR3 length is 10 residues. CDR3 protein: CATRDTEAFF. DNA of the CDR3: TGTGCCACCCGAGACACTGAAGCTTTCTTT.